What follows is one T cell receptor beta chain and its context. Its cognate antigen is unknown. The data derive from a study of blood T cells in healthy people across ages. Study-wide results and limits: TCR beta diversity, measured per million T cells, fell in a roughly linear way with age.

This CDR3 region has 15 residues. The V and J ends lost 4 bases and 8 bases respectively, with 20 bases between them. Combining a sample-barcoded 5' primer with a J-beta primer mix, a second PCR ran for roughly 6 to 12 cycles. From the 5' RACE reads, TCRdb called clonotypes with MiXCR, one entry per CDR3 protein. In the table there are 1.5 million to 2 million distinct CDR3 sequences, 28% of which are singletons. Sequenced sample: blood. The chain employs TRBV12-3 or TRBV12-4 and TRBJ1-2, with unresolved D. This clonotype was sampled from a woman aged 25-40 years in good health. CDR3 DNA sequence: TGTGCCAGCAGTTCCCCGAACCCCAGATCGGGAGGCTACACCTTC. This gives the protein CASSSPNPRSGGYTF.